This T cell receptor beta chain was captured in a study of regulatory T cells in long-lasting Graves disease. Whole-study findings and limits: Few sampled subjects may have lowered accuracy.

The authors built TCR beta libraries using iRepertoire HTBI primers and Arm-PCR of CDR3 regions. TCRdb re-derived calls from the multiplex PCR reads in MiXCR, one entry per CDR3 protein. The sample has hundreds of thousands of distinct CDR3 sequences, roughly 15% seen once. This CDR3 has 17 residues. CDR1 and CDR2 (germline): SQVTM, ANQGSEA. V lost 0 bases, J lost 3 bases, and 10 bases stayed unmatched. The time point was: newly diagnosed GD, antithyroid drugs for less than 3 months. RNA isolated from PBMCs was used to make the TCR library. This clonotype turned up a few times. Its target is not known. These data are also associated with another study on T cells in Graves' hyperthyroidism and ophthalmopathy.

The clonotype originates from a woman aged 40 to 50 with Graves disease. This specimen consisted of peripheral blood mononuclear cells (PBMCs), obtained at new diagnosis, from a patient treated with antithyroid drugs. The rearrangement uses TRBV29-1 and TRBJ2-3; 9 nucleotides agree with TRBD2. The CDR3 is CSVEDRGGAGGTDTQYF. The CDR3 nucleotides read TGCAGCGTTGAAGATCGCGGGGGGGCCGGGGGAACAGATACGCAGTATTTT.